The 11 T cell receptor beta chains presented below share a single source sample, sequenced in a study of blood T cell repertoires in COVID-19. Some clones are missing from TCRdb's copy, which holds only in-frame ones; the method was immunoSEQ multiplex PCR. This table has about 92,000 clones, approximately 90% appearing once. The sequencing input was peripheral blood. The origin of the receptors is a woman aged 55 to 70 with COVID-19, enrolled during active disease.

The V gene is TRBV19, the J gene TRBJ1-4; no definite D call. The CDR3 extends over 15 amino acids. Between the trimmed V and J ends, which lost 0 bases and 5 bases, there was a span of 10 bases. Germline CDR1 is LNHDA and CDR2 is SQIVND (reference sequence). CDR3 protein: CASSIDRQPNEKLFF. CDR3 DNA sequence: TGTGCCAGTAGTATAGATCGACAACCGAATGAAAAACTGTTTTTT. Full variable domain (missing parts from reference TRBV19 and TRBJ1-4): DGGITQSPKYLFRKEGQNVTLSCEQNLNHDAMYWYRQDPGQGLRLIYYSQIVNDFQKGDIAEGYSVSREKKESFPLTVTSAQKNPTAFYLCASSIDRQPNEKLFFGSGTQLSVL.

The V gene is TRBV11-2, the J gene TRBJ2-2; no definite D call. V was shortened by 4 bases and J by 5 bases, with 11 bases between the two germline ends. The CDR3 covers 14 residues. The germline gives CDR1 SGHAT, CDR2 FQNNGV. CDR3 amino acids: CASSSVPRTGELFF. CDR3 coding DNA: TGTGCCAGCAGCTCGGTGCCGAGAACCGGGGAGCTGTTTTTT.

V and J are TRBV7-9 and TRBJ1-2, with D perhaps matching TRBD1 (6 bases). The CDR3 sequence is 14 residues long. Germline values: CDR1 SEHNR, CDR2 FQNEAQ (reference sequence). V dropped 7 bases and J dropped 6 bases, with 18 bases sitting between them. The CDR3 nucleotides are TGTGCCAGCATCAACTCGGGGCAGGGGCATGGCTACACCTTC. Translating gives CASINSGQGHGYTF.

This clone occurred once. The gene calls are TRBV27 and TRBJ2-7; D might be TRBD2 (6 bases). There are 16 residues in the CDR3. CDR1 and CDR2 (germline): MNHEY, SMNVEV (reference sequence). Trimming stripped 0 bases from V and 2 bases from J, with 14 bases between. The CDR3 DNA reads TGTGCCAGCAGTTTATCGGCGGGGCCTCTACCCTACGAGCAGTACTTC. Protein product: CASSLSAGPLPYEQYF.

This rearrangement joins TRBV6-5 to TRBJ1-1, with D unresolved. The germline V gene encodes CDR1 MNHEY and CDR2 SVGAGI. The CDR3 is 15 residues long. Deletions cut 1 base from V and 1 base from J, with 10 bases between. The CDR3 protein is CASSYFRVTNTEAFF. The DNA for the CDR3 is TGTGCCAGCAGTTACTTCCGGGTTACGAACACTGAAGCTTTCTTT.

The genes are TRBV3-1 (or the pseudogene TRBV3-2) and TRBJ2-7, with D possibly being TRBD1 (6 bases). The CDR3 consists of 14 residues. V was shortened by 4 bases and J by 6 bases, with 16 bases between the two germline ends. Germline V gene lookup returns CDR1 LGHDT and CDR2 YNNKEL (reference sequence). CDR3 bases: TGTGCCAGCAGCCGGGGGCAGGGGTCTAGCGAGCAGTACTTC. This gives the protein CASSRGQGSSEQYF.

The rearrangement links TRBV15 to TRBJ2-1; 9 positions agree with TRBD2. CDR3 length equals 17 residues. Germline values: CDR1 LNHNV, CDR2 YYDKDF (reference sequence). The J segment lost 7 bases and the V segment lost 3 bases, leaving 13 bases of the junction unmatched. The CDR3 here is CATSSAMSGGLWNEQFF. The CDR3 region has the DNA TGTGCCACCAGCAGCGCTATGAGCGGGGGGCTCTGGAATGAGCAGTTCTTC.

This rearrangement joins TRBV6-5 to TRBJ1-4, with TRBD1 matching over 8 bases. After removal of 6 bases from V and 8 bases from J, the junction contained 5 bases not matched to a gene. The CDR3 has 13 amino acids. Looked up from germline, CDR1 is MNHEY and CDR2 is SVGAGI. CDR3 protein: CASRVTGVEKLFF. DNA for the CDR3: TGTGCCAGCAGAGTGACAGGGGTCGAAAAACTGTTTTTT.

This chain joins TRBV7-9 and TRBJ1-5; D perhaps matches TRBD1 (5 bases). CDR3 length: 16 residues. Trimming pared 4 bases from V and 6 bases from J, leaving 19 bases between. Germline V CDR1 and CDR2: SEHNR, FQNEAQ (reference sequence). This CDR3 reads CASSSSLRGLTQPQHF. The CDR3 DNA reads as TGTGCCAGCAGCTCCTCCCTTAGGGGACTTACTCAGCCCCAGCATTTT. The full variable domain, rest sourced from reference TRBV7-9 and TRBJ1-5, is DTGVSQNPRHKITKRGQNVTFRCDPISEHNRLYWYRQTLGQGPEFLTYFQNEAQLEKSRLLSDRFSAERPKGSFSTLEIQRTEQGDSAMYLCASSSSLRGLTQPQHFGDGTRLSIL.

This clone was seen once. The chain has TRBV7-9 and TRBJ2-7; the match to TRBD1 covers 9 bases. Trimming took 1 base from V and 4 from J; bases not matched to a gene: 8. Germline lookup yields CDR1 SEHNR and CDR2 FQNEAQ (reference sequence). CDR3 length equals 16 residues. CDR3 in amino acids: CASSLDPGQGGYEQYF. The CDR3 DNA is TGTGCCAGCAGCTTAGACCCGGGACAGGGTGGGTACGAGCAGTACTTC.

The chain carries TRBV18 and TRBJ1-2; D is unresolved. V was trimmed by 5 bases and J by 4 bases, leaving 14 bases between them. The CDR3 is 14 amino acids. CDR1 and CDR2 from the germline V gene are KGHSH and LQKENI. The CDR3 region is CASSTLTVSYGYTF. CDR3 nucleotides: TGTGCCAGCTCAACGCTGACTGTAAGCTATGGCTACACCTTC.